The 28 T cell receptor beta chains below were found in one sample sequenced in a study of spatial heterogeneity in lung cancer. TCRdb re-analysed the 5' RACE reads in MiXCR, keeping a single row per CDR3 protein. The sample includes 11,000 or so distinct CDR3 sequences, about 3.7% of them seen just once. Time point reported: sample taken at primary tumor resection. Unsorted whole RNA of tumor, nontumor lung or frozen PBMC was sequenced. The material sequenced was PBMCs, taken at surgery. These receptors all stem from a female donor with early-stage non-small cell lung cancer.

This clonotype was recorded many times. Being off target in a library aimed at alpha chains, this beta chain has a size of little meaning. The rearrangement uses TRBV12-3 or TRBV12-4 and TRBJ2-1; 8 nucleotides align to TRBD1. This CDR3 spans 13 amino acids. Trimming took 5 bases from V and 9 from J; bases not matched to a gene: 6. CDR3 bases: TGTGCCAGCAGTCCTCAGGGGGCCGGTGAGCAGTTCTTC. Its translation is CASSPQGAGEQFF.

There are many counts of this clonotype. Being off target in a library aimed at alpha chains, this beta chain has a size of little meaning. The chain has TRBV7-2 and TRBJ2-1; 14 bases map to TRBD2. Germline CDR1 SGHTA, CDR2 FQGNSA. After removal of 6 bases from V and 0 bases from J, the junction contained 10 bases not matched to a gene. There are 19 residues in the CDR3. The CDR3 nucleotides are TGTGCCAGCAGTCGGACTAGCGGGAGGTTCCAAAGCTCCTACAATGAGCAGTTCTTC. This encodes CASSRTSGRFQSSYNEQFF.

In the case of this clonotype: This beta chain is an unintended read in a library built for alpha chains; its size means little. J is TRBJ2-1 and V is TRBV20-1; TRBD2 matches at 9 bases. The V and J ends lost 0 bases and 10 bases, in that order; junction bases with no gene match: 4. CDR1 and CDR2 (germline): DFQATT, SNEGSKA (reference sequence). The CDR3 runs 13 residues. This CDR3 is CSARDAGGPEQFF. DNA for the CDR3: TGCAGTGCTAGAGATGCGGGGGGGCCGGAGCAGTTCTTC.

This clonotype was recorded at least ten times. Since it is a stray read in a library aimed at alpha chains, this beta chain has a size that is not meaningful. The genes are TRBV29-1 and TRBJ1-2; no reliable D call. Germline V CDR1 and CDR2: SQVTM, ANQGSEA. Trimming took off 1 base at V and 8 bases at J, with 14 bases between the two ends. The CDR3 is made up of 13 amino acids. CDR3 sequence reads: CSVEGDGVGGYTF. The CDR3 DNA follows: TGCAGCGTTGAAGGGGATGGGGTTGGAGGCTACACCTTC.

This clonotype was counted a few times. This beta chain lies outside the target of a library built for alpha chains; its clone size means little. CDR3 in DNA: TGCAGTGCTACAACTAGCGGGAGGGCAGATACGCAGTATTTT. This translates into CSATTSGRADTQYF. V gene TRBV20-1 combines with J gene TRBJ2-3; TRBD2 matches 13 bases. The J segment lost 4 bases and the V segment lost 4 bases, leaving 2 bases of the junction unmatched. The CDR3 consists of 14 residues. From germline, CDR1 is DFQATT and CDR2 SNEGSKA (reference sequence).

The sample holds many counts of this clonotype. A library made for alpha chains picked up this beta chain off target, so its size means little. V is TRBV2 and J is TRBJ2-1; 11 bases map to TRBD2. J was trimmed by 4 bases and V by 6 bases; bases with no gene match: 8. Germline V gene data show CDR1 as SNHLY and CDR2 as FYNNEI. The CDR3 consists of 16 residues. The CDR3: CASRGTSGGRYNEQFF. Written as DNA, the CDR3 is TGTGCCAGCAGAGGGACTAGCGGAGGGAGGTACAATGAGCAGTTCTTC.

This clonotype occurred many times. The size of this beta chain means little, since it is a stray read in a library made for alpha chains. The rearrangement links TRBV6-2 or TRBV6-3 to TRBJ1-1; D unresolved. V was pared by 6 bases and J by 3 bases, with 8 bases between. Germline CDR1 reads MNHEY; CDR2 reads SVGEGT. This CDR3 spans 12 amino acids. The CDR3 DNA reads TGTGCCAGCAGAGATCCTGACACTGAAGCTTTCTTT. This translates into CASRDPDTEAFF.

In its sample, this clonotype was seen many times. This beta chain appears as a stray read in a library generated for alpha chains; its size is not informative. V gene TRBV10-3 combines with J gene TRBJ2-7; 8 bases match TRBD1. J lost 2 bases, V lost 6 bases, and 6 bases had no gene match. CDR1 and CDR2 from the germline V gene are ENHRY and SYGVKD. The CDR3 extends over 14 amino acids. The CDR3 coding sequence is TGTGCCATCAGGTCGGGACAGGAACCCTACGAGCAGTACTTC. It yields the protein CAIRSGQEPYEQYF.

This clonotype showed up many times. The library was prepared for alpha chains; this beta chain is a stray read, so its frequency means little. The chain employs TRBV19 and TRBJ2-7, with TRBD2 matching 13 bases. V was pared by 9 bases and J by 5 bases, with 16 bases of the junction left unmatched. Germline V gene lookup returns CDR1 LNHDA and CDR2 SQIVND (reference sequence). The CDR3 loop spans 17 amino acids. Here the CDR3 reads CASGYGTSGVGANEQYF. In nucleotides, the CDR3 is TGTGCCAGCGGATACGGGACTAGCGGGGTGGGGGCCAACGAGCAGTACTTC.

This clonotype was seen ten or more times. This beta chain is a stray sequence in a library constructed for alpha chains; its clone size is not meaningful. The chain joins TRBV19 to TRBJ1-2; D is ambiguous. V lost 4 bases and J 8 bases, leaving 17 bases between the germline ends. Per the germline V gene, CDR1 is LNHDA and CDR2 is SQIVND (reference sequence). This CDR3 contains 14 residues. The CDR3 DNA reads as TGTGCCAGTAGTACCCAGCCGGTATTTAGCGGCTACACCTTC. It codes for CASSTQPVFSGYTF.

This clonotype was found many times. Within a library made for alpha chains, this beta chain is off target, and its count is uninformative. The V gene is TRBV29-1, the J gene TRBJ2-3; D is undetermined. The germline V and J ends were trimmed by 3 bases and 1 base, with 5 bases remaining between them. Germline V lookup: CDR1 SQVTM, CDR2 ANQGSEA. This CDR3 contains 12 residues. The CDR3 nucleotides are TGCAGCGTTGAGGCCGGCACAGATACGCAGTATTTT. Translation gives CSVEAGTDTQYF.

This clonotype was seen ten or more times. This beta chain turned up in a library designed for alpha chains; as an off-target read, its abundance says little. V is TRBV28 and J is TRBJ2-7, with no clear D. Germline-derived CDR1 and CDR2 are MDHEN and SYDVKM. Trimming pared 2 bases from V and 6 bases from J, leaving 11 bases between. This CDR3 is 13 amino acids long. The CDR3 bases are TGTGCCAGCAGTTTAGGCGGTACGAGCGAGCAGTACTTC. It yields the protein CASSLGGTSEQYF.

There are many counts of this clonotype. This beta chain is off target for a library built for alpha chains, so its abundance means little. V and J are TRBV28 and TRBJ2-7, with D perhaps TRBD1 or TRBD2 (5 bases each). The CDR3 contains 14 residues. The V end was cut by 6 bases, the J end by 0 bases, with 12 bases between. Germline lookup yields CDR1 MDHEN and CDR2 SYDVKM. The CDR3, as DNA: TGTGCCAGCAGCCGTAGGGACCTCTCCTACGAGCAGTACTTC. Residues: CASSRRDLSYEQYF.

Concerning this clonotype itself: As an off-target read in a library built for alpha chains, this beta chain has a frequency of little significance. This chain joins TRBV28 and TRBJ2-7; tentatively, D is TRBD2 (6 bases). The ends were cut back, 7 bases at V and 2 bases at J, with 21 bases in the middle. The germline V gene has CDR1 MDHEN and CDR2 SYDVKM. The CDR3 consists of 16 residues. This CDR3 is CASTYIRASGAYEQYF. CDR3 nucleotide sequence: TGTGCCAGCACCTATATTCGGGCTTCGGGGGCCTACGAGCAGTACTTC.

At least ten counts were recorded for this clonotype. Because the library targeted alpha chains, this beta chain is an off-target read whose size means little. The rearrangement uses TRBV4-1 and TRBJ2-7; possible D gene TRBD2, 7 bases. This CDR3 has 15 amino acids. V was clipped by 0 bases and J by 1 base, with 10 bases between them. CDR1 and CDR2 from the germline V gene are MGHRA and YSYEKL. This CDR3 reads CASSQDRGGSYEQYF. In DNA form, the CDR3 reads TGCGCCAGCAGCCAAGATAGGGGGGGGTCCTACGAGCAGTACTTC.

In this sample, this clonotype turned up many times. The library was built for alpha chains, so this beta chain is an off-target read and its size means little. The chain combines TRBV5-6 with TRBJ2-7, with D perhaps matching TRBD2 (6 bases). The CDR3 has 14 residues. Trimming shortened V by 0 bases and J by 3 bases, and 10 bases separated the two germline ends. Germline assignment: CDR1 SGHDT and CDR2 YYEEEE. This CDR3 is CASSLAGVNYEQYF. CDR3 DNA sequence: TGTGCCAGCAGCTTGGCGGGGGTAAACTACGAGCAGTACTTC.

This clonotype was seen many times. Little can be read into the size of this beta chain, an off-target read in a library designed for alpha chains. The V gene is TRBV7-2, the J gene TRBJ2-5; no firm D call. The germline V and J ends were trimmed by 2 bases and 3 bases, with 13 bases remaining between them. Germline V gene lookup returns CDR1 SGHTA and CDR2 FQGNSA. The CDR3 length is 15 residues. In DNA, the CDR3 is TGTGCCAGCAGCTTACGTAGAGCGAATGAAGAGACCCAGTACTTC. This translates into CASSLRRANEETQYF.

This clonotype was recorded at least ten times. This beta chain appears as a stray read in a library generated for alpha chains; its size is not informative. V is TRBV7-2 and J is TRBJ1-5; TRBD1 matches 7 bases. Germline CDR1 and CDR2: SGHTA and FQGNSA. J lost 6 bases, V lost 2 bases, and 1 base had no gene match. This CDR3 region has 13 residues. The CDR3 spells CASSLYRGQPQHF. In nucleotides, the CDR3 is TGTGCCAGCAGCTTATACAGGGGTCAGCCCCAGCATTTT.

Sample share makes this clonotype medium-sized (0.01 to 0.1%). A library prepared for alpha chains yielded this beta chain as an off-target read; its size is of little meaning. The V and J genes are TRBV5-1 and TRBJ2-7; D gene ambiguous. There are 14 residues in the CDR3. V lost 1 base and J 5 bases, leaving 13 bases between the germline ends. Germline V CDR1 and CDR2: SGHRS, YFSETQ. The CDR3 here is CASSLFTEQDEQYF. DNA of the CDR3: TGCGCCAGCAGCTTGTTCACTGAGCAGGACGAGCAGTACTTC. The variable domain in full, completed from reference TRBV5-1 and TRBJ2-7, reads KAGVTQTPRYLIKTRGQQVTLSCSPISGHRSVSWYQQTPGQGLQFLFEYFSETQRNKGNFPGRFSGRQFSNSRSEMNVSTLELGDSALYLCASSLFTEQDEQYFGPGTRLTVT.

This clonotype was seen ten or more times. As an off-target read in a library built for alpha chains, this beta chain has a frequency of little significance. The V and J genes are TRBV2 and TRBJ2-1; D is ambiguous. V was shortened by 2 bases and J by 2 bases, with 4 bases between the two germline ends. CDR3 length equals 13 residues. In germline, CDR1 is SNHLY, CDR2 FYNNEI. CDR3 coding DNA: TGTGCCAGCAGTGAAACAGCCTACAATGAGCAGTTCTTC. It specifies CASSETAYNEQFF.

The sample holds one count of this clonotype. A much larger clone lies a single base off, so this may be a read error. The library was designed around alpha chains, so this beta chain is a stray read whose abundance carries little weight. DNA for the CDR3: TGTGCCAGCTGCCGATTTGGCGGCGCAAGCCAAGAGACCCAGTACTTC. Translated, it gives CASCRFGGASQETQYF. The chain is built from TRBV14 and TRBJ2-5; no firm D call. The CDR3 covers 16 residues. The ends were cut back, 8 bases at V and 1 base at J, with 20 bases in the middle. Germline assignment: CDR1 SGHDN and CDR2 FVKESK.

This clonotype was detected ten times or more. This beta chain is a stray read from a library made for alpha chains; its abundance is not meaningful. This chain uses TRBV30 with TRBJ2-4; D may be TRBD1 (6 bases). The germline V gene has CDR1 GTSNPN and CDR2 SVGIG (reference sequence). The germline V and J ends were trimmed by 1 base and 6 bases, with 10 bases remaining between them. This CDR3 region has 13 residues. DNA for the CDR3: TGTGCCTGGAGTGAGGCAGGGGTAAACATTCAGTACTTC. Translating gives CAWSEAGVNIQYF.

Ten or more counts support this clonotype. Little can be read into the size of this beta chain, an off-target read in a library designed for alpha chains. The chain links TRBV7-3 to TRBJ2-3; either TRBD1 or TRBD2 may fit D (5 bases each). Germline V gene sequence: CDR1 SGHTA, CDR2 FQGTGA. The V end was cut by 3 bases, the J end by 2 bases, with 9 bases between. The CDR3 is made up of 14 amino acids. Written as DNA, the CDR3 is TGTGCCAGCAGCTTGGGGGAACCCACAGATACGCAGTATTTT. It translates to CASSLGEPTDTQYF.

This clonotype was seen many times. The library was prepared for alpha chains; this beta chain is a stray read, so its frequency means little. The rearrangement links TRBV5-1 to TRBJ2-3, with D unclear. Trimming pared 0 bases from V and 2 bases from J, leaving 10 bases between. CDR3 length: 15 residues. Germline CDR1 is SGHRS and CDR2 is YFSETQ. This CDR3 reads CASSLAHGATDTQYF. The CDR3 DNA follows: TGCGCCAGCAGCTTGGCCCATGGCGCCACAGATACGCAGTATTTT.

This clonotype was seen a few times. This beta chain is off target for a library built for alpha chains, so its abundance means little. The rearrangement joins TRBV27 to TRBJ2-7; D perhaps matches TRBD2 (5 bases). The CDR3 is 14 amino acids. The germline V and J ends were trimmed by 5 bases and 5 bases, with 16 bases remaining between them. Germline CDR1 reads MNHEY; CDR2 reads SMNVEV (reference sequence). The DNA of the CDR3 is TGTGCCAGCAGTCCCCGGATCGCGGGCCACGAGCAGTACTTC. Protein product: CASSPRIAGHEQYF.

This clonotype appeared many times. For a library built for alpha chains, this beta chain is a stray read; little rests on its size. The genes are TRBV6-1 and TRBJ2-1, with 10 bases aligning to TRBD1. J gave up 12 bases and V 6 bases, and 8 bases lay outside the gene matches. This CDR3 region has 13 residues. Looked up from germline, CDR1 is MNHNS and CDR2 is SASEGT. DNA of the CDR3: TGTGCCAGCAGAGCGGGACAGGGGAGAGGGCAGTTCTTC. Its protein product is CASRAGQGRGQFF.

To note about this clonotype: Within a library made for alpha chains, this beta chain is off target, and its count is uninformative. The rearrangement joins TRBV19 to TRBJ2-2; 8 nucleotides match TRBD2. This CDR3 has 14 residues. Germline loops: CDR1 LNHDA, CDR2 SQIVND (reference sequence). J lost 3 bases, V lost 10 bases, and 7 bases had no gene match. DNA of the CDR3: TGTGCCACATCGGGGGGGCTCGACACCGGGGAGCTGTTTTTT. It is translated as CATSGGLDTGELFF.

This clonotype was counted between two and nine times. Little can be read into the size of this beta chain, an off-target read in a library designed for alpha chains. The gene calls are TRBV7-3 and TRBJ1-4, with D possibly being TRBD1 (6 bases). The CDR3 extends over 15 amino acids. Germline CDR1 SGHTA, CDR2 FQGTGA. Trimming cost V 1 base and J 3 bases, with 9 bases left between them. DNA for the CDR3: TGTGCCAGCAGCTTAAAATCAGGGGCTAATGAAAAACTGTTTTTT. This gives the protein CASSLKSGANEKLFF.